The 25 T cell receptor beta chains below come from one sample, sequenced in a study of blood T cell repertoires in COVID-19. Produced via immunoSEQ multiplex PCR; TCRdb's table is partial and in-frame only. Of about 70,000 clones listed, around 86% were seen once; the top ten hold about a tenth. Sequencing used peripheral blood. The receptors originated from a woman in her late teens or twenties with acute or convalescent COVID-19.

CDR3: CATSRGESSYNEQFF. The CDR3 region has the DNA TGTGCCACCAGCAGAGGAGAAAGCTCCTACAATGAGCAGTTCTTC. This chain joins TRBV15 and TRBJ2-1; D is unresolved. Germline CDR1 is LNHNV and CDR2 is YYDKDF (reference sequence). CDR3 length: 15 residues. V lost 1 base and J lost 0, with 7 bases in between.

The V and J genes are TRBV5-1 and TRBJ2-5; 12 nucleotides line up with TRBD2. The CDR3 has 17 residues. Trimming at V came to 0 bases and at J to 6 bases, leaving 9 bases not matched to a gene. Looked up from germline, CDR1 is SGHRS and CDR2 is YFSETQ. The CDR3 DNA sequence: TGCGCCAGCAGCTTGGAGACTAGCGGGAGAGGGGTCAAGACCCAGTACTTC. Its translation is CASSLETSGRGVKTQYF.

V and J are TRBV5-1 and TRBJ1-3; 7 bases line up with TRBD1. Germline V lookup: CDR1 SGHRS, CDR2 YFSETQ. The CDR3 loop spans 16 amino acids. The V and J ends lost 4 bases and 4 bases, in that order; junction bases with no gene match: 11. The CDR3 here is CASSLRDRTGGNTIYF. The CDR3 nucleotides read TGCGCCAGCAGCCTCAGGGACAGAACGGGAGGAAACACCATATATTTT.

The chain is built from TRBV19 and TRBJ2-1; no firm D call. Germline assignment: CDR1 LNHDA and CDR2 SQIVND (reference sequence). The CDR3 loop spans 15 amino acids. V lost 1 base and J 6 bases, leaving 13 bases between the germline ends. The CDR3 DNA is TGTGCCAGTAGTATAGTTTCGTCTCCCCTCAATGAGCAGTTCTTC. Translation: CASSIVSSPLNEQFF. Variable domain in full (rest from reference TRBV19 and TRBJ2-1): DGGITQSPKYLFRKEGQNVTLSCEQNLNHDAMYWYRQDPGQGLRLIYYSQIVNDFQKGDIAEGYSVSREKKESFPLTVTSAQKNPTAFYLCASSIVSSPLNEQFFGPGTRLTVL.

This rearrangement joins TRBV18 to TRBJ2-5; D is possibly TRBD2 (6 bases). The CDR3 has 16 amino acids. CDR1 and CDR2 from the germline V gene are KGHSH and LQKENI. Trimming left V 3 bases short and J 1 base short, with 15 bases between. This chain's CDR3 is CASSPTTRGIQETQYF. The CDR3 bases are TGTGCCAGCTCACCGACTACACGGGGGATCCAAGAGACCCAGTACTTC.

This chain joins TRBV19 and TRBJ2-1; D is undetermined. Germline lookup yields CDR1 LNHDA and CDR2 SQIVND (reference sequence). The ends were cut back, 7 bases at V and 1 base at J, with 8 bases in the middle. The CDR3 length is 13 residues. In DNA form, the CDR3 reads TGTGCCAGTACTGCGCGTTCCTACAATGAGCAGTTCTTC. Amino acid sequence: CASTARSYNEQFF.

This rearrangement joins TRBV5-5 to TRBJ2-3; 8 bases align to TRBD2. The V gene end was trimmed by 10 bases and the J gene end by 1 base; junction bases not matched to a gene: 8. Germline V CDR1 and CDR2: SGHKS, YYEKEE (reference sequence). This CDR3 has 14 residues. The CDR3 coding sequence is TGTGCCGGGGGAAGCGGGAGCCGCACAGATACGCAGTATTTT. This sequence encodes CAGGSGSRTDTQYF.

This clone was counted a few times. The rearrangement links TRBV6-5 to TRBJ1-1; 7 bases agree with TRBD1. The trim removed 7 bases at V and 7 bases at J, leaving 12 bases unmatched. The CDR3 totals 14 residues. The germline V gene encodes CDR1 MNHEY and CDR2 SVGAGI. DNA for the CDR3: TGTGCCAGCAAAAAAAGAGGGGGCAGAGGTGAAGCTTTCTTT. Amino acids: CASKKRGGRGEAFF.

The chain links TRBV3-1 (or the pseudogene TRBV3-2) to TRBJ2-7, with D perhaps TRBD1 (6 bases). This CDR3 contains 15 residues. Germline assignment: CDR1 LGHDT and CDR2 YNNKEL (reference sequence). V shed 2 bases and J shed 5 bases, with 16 bases lying between them. The CDR3 here is CASSQRDTPMHEQYF. The CDR3 nucleotides read TGTGCCAGCAGCCAAAGGGACACTCCCATGCACGAGCAGTACTTC.

This clone occurred once. This chain uses TRBV7-9 with TRBJ1-4; 9 nucleotides agree with TRBD1. Germline V gene data show CDR1 as SEHNR and CDR2 as FQNEAQ (reference sequence). This CDR3 has 15 residues. Trimming took 11 bases from V and 5 from J; bases not matched to a gene: 12. CDR3 residues: CAWRGGTGNNEKLFF. DNA of the CDR3: TGTGCCTGGAGGGGCGGGACAGGGAACAATGAAAAACTGTTTTTT. Full variable domain (rest looked up from reference TRBV7-9 and TRBJ1-4): DTGVSQNPRHKITKRGQNVTFRCDPISEHNRLYWYRQTLGQGPEFLTYFQNEAQLEKSRLLSDRFSAERPKGSFSTLEIQRTEQGDSAMYLCAWRGGTGNNEKLFFGSGTQLSVL.

This clone has only a few counts. V gene TRBV2 combines with J gene TRBJ1-2; D is uncertain. Between the trimmed V and J ends, which lost 5 bases and 0 bases, there was a span of 7 bases. The CDR3 runs 13 residues. Germline lookup yields CDR1 SNHLY and CDR2 FYNNEI. The CDR3 sequence is CASSSLANYGYTF. CDR3 in DNA: TGTGCCAGCAGTTCCTTAGCTAACTATGGCTACACCTTC.

The chain recombines TRBV29-1 with TRBJ2-1; D is possibly TRBD2 (5 bases). V lost 4 bases and J lost 9, with 19 bases in between. Per germline, CDR1 SQVTM and CDR2 ANQGSEA. CDR3 length: 14 amino acids. CDR3 sequence: CSVAFLELRGEQFF. As DNA, the CDR3 is TGCAGCGTTGCATTTTTAGAGTTACGGGGTGAGCAGTTCTTC.

This chain connects TRBV2 to TRBJ2-2; 12 bases line up with TRBD2. The V and J ends lost 2 bases and 5 bases, in that order; junction bases with no gene match: 6. CDR1 SNHLY and CDR2 FYNNEI come from the germline V gene. This CDR3 has 17 residues. CDR3 bases: TGTGCCAGCAGTGAACTAGCGGGAGGGGCGAGGACCGGGGAGCTGTTTTTT. Protein sequence: CASSELAGGARTGELFF.

The rearrangement uses TRBV5-1 and TRBJ2-7; the D gene is possibly TRBD1 (6 bases). This CDR3 spans 15 amino acids. The germline CDR1 and CDR2 sequences are SGHRS and YFSETQ. With 0 bases removed from V and 0 bases from J, the gap between germline ends came to 10 bases. CDR3 region: CASSLDPDSSYEQYF. The CDR3 bases are TGCGCCAGCAGCTTGGATCCGGACAGCTCCTACGAGCAGTACTTC.

This clone turned up a few times. The chain is built from TRBV28 and TRBJ1-5, with D unresolved. Trimming took off 7 bases at V and 6 bases at J, with 19 bases between the two ends. The CDR3 spans 15 residues. Germline loops: CDR1 MDHEN, CDR2 SYDVKM. The CDR3 here is CASINEMTIGQPQHF. The CDR3 nucleotides read TGTGCCAGCATCAACGAGATGACAATTGGTCAGCCCCAGCATTTT.

There are a few counts of this clone. Other DNA sequences in the sample encode the same CDR3. DNA for the CDR3: TGTGCCAGCAGCTTAGCGGGGCAGGGGTACACCGGGGAGCTGTTTTTT. Translation gives CASSLAGQGYTGELFF. V is TRBV7-2 and J is TRBJ2-2, with a possible D match to TRBD1 (6 bases). V dropped 0 bases and J dropped 3 bases, with 11 bases sitting between them. From germline, CDR1 is SGHTA and CDR2 FQGNSA. The CDR3 sequence is 16 residues long. Together with reference TRBV7-2 and TRBJ2-2, the CDR3 gives the full variable domain: GAGVSQSPSNKVTEKGKDVELRCDPISGHTALYWYRQSLGQGLEFLIYFQGNSAPDKSGLPSDRFSAERTGGSVSTLTIQRTQQEDSAVYLCASSLAGQGYTGELFFGEGSRLTVL.

The chain combines TRBV28 with TRBJ1-4, with unresolved D. This CDR3 spans 11 amino acids. Germline-derived CDR1 and CDR2 are MDHEN and SYDVKM. Trimming left V 3 bases short and J 6 bases short, with 2 bases between. The CDR3 bases are TGTGCCAGCAGTTTCGATGAAAAACTGTTTTTT. Amino acids: CASSFDEKLFF.

This rearrangement joins TRBV27 to TRBJ2-2, with 7 nucleotides matching TRBD1. The CDR3 extends over 15 amino acids. After removal of 2 bases from V and 1 base from J, the junction contained 1 base not matched to a gene. Germline loops: CDR1 MNHEY, CDR2 SMNVEV (reference sequence). The CDR3 reads CASSLGTVNTGELFF. Here the CDR3 DNA reads TGTGCCAGCAGTTTAGGGACAGTGAACACCGGGGAGCTGTTTTTT.

In its sample, this clone was seen a few times. The J gene is TRBJ1-5, the V gene TRBV19; D is undetermined. The germline CDR1 and CDR2 sequences are LNHDA and SQIVND (reference sequence). The CDR3 sequence is 16 residues long. Trimming shortened V by 5 bases and J by 3 bases, and 17 bases separated the two germline ends. The CDR3 loop is CASSQRTGRFNQPQHF. CDR3 DNA: TGTGCCAGTAGTCAGCGGACGGGCAGATTCAATCAGCCCCAGCATTTT.

This chain uses TRBV28 with TRBJ2-1; D remains unclear. Germline V CDR1 and CDR2: MDHEN, SYDVKM. The length of the CDR3 is 15 residues. V shed 2 bases and J shed 2 bases, with 10 bases lying between them. CDR3 protein: CASSLRDTAYNEQFF. CDR3 in DNA: TGTGCCAGCAGTTTACGTGATACGGCCTACAATGAGCAGTTCTTC.

V is TRBV7-6 and J is TRBJ1-3; D unresolved. Germline-derived CDR1 and CDR2 are SGHVS and FNYEAQ. The CDR3 runs 18 residues. Deletions cut 5 bases from V and 4 bases from J, with 24 bases between. The CDR3 DNA follows: TGTGCCAGCAGCCGCGGCGGACCCCAGGACTTGAACGGAAACACCATATATTTT. It codes for CASSRGGPQDLNGNTIYF.

The chain couples TRBV6-4 to TRBJ1-6; D perhaps matches TRBD1 (6 bases). Trimming took off 2 bases at V and 10 bases at J, with 12 bases between the two ends. This CDR3 spans 14 amino acids. The germline V gene has CDR1 MRHNA and CDR2 SNTAGT. The CDR3 region is CASSDKGVGSPLHF. Here the CDR3 DNA reads TGTGCCAGCAGTGACAAGGGGGTAGGATCACCCCTCCACTTT.

The V and J genes are TRBV6-5 and TRBJ1-2; 7 nucleotides line up with TRBD1. CDR1 is MNHEY and CDR2 is SVGAGI in the germline V gene. V shed 5 bases and J 7 bases; nucleotides not matched to a gene: 4. The CDR3 loop spans 12 amino acids. The CDR3 protein is CASSLGQLGYTF. In DNA form, the CDR3 reads TGTGCCAGCAGTCTGGGACAGCTTGGCTACACCTTC.

V and J are TRBV2 and TRBJ1-1; 7 bases are shared with TRBD1. Trimming at V came to 4 bases and at J to 0 bases, leaving 8 bases not matched to a gene. This CDR3 region has 16 residues. Germline CDR1 is SNHLY and CDR2 is FYNNEI. The CDR3 loop reads CASSGRDRLLNTEAFF. The CDR3 bases are TGTGCCAGCAGTGGCCGGGACAGATTATTGAACACTGAAGCTTTCTTT. Full variable domain (outside the CDR3, taken from reference TRBV2 and TRBJ1-1): EPEVTQTPSHQVTQMGQEVILRCVPISNHLYFYWYRQILGQKVEFLVSFYNNEISEKSEIFDDQFSVERPDGSNFTLKIRSTKLEDSAMYFCASSGRDRLLNTEAFFGQGTRLTVV.

This chain connects TRBV3-1 (or the pseudogene TRBV3-2) to TRBJ1-1, with TRBD1 matching over 9 bases. This CDR3 contains 18 residues. The J segment lost 0 bases and the V segment lost 0 bases, leaving 8 bases of the junction unmatched. The germline V gene encodes CDR1 LGHDT and CDR2 YNNKEL (reference sequence). The CDR3: CASSQETGGFYMNTEAFF. As DNA, the CDR3 is TGTGCCAGCAGCCAAGAGACAGGGGGGTTCTACATGAACACTGAAGCTTTCTTT.